This entry lists 21 T cell receptor beta chains sequenced from one sample in a study of T cells in Graves' hyperthyroidism and ophthalmopathy. RNA transcripts were the template for amplifying TCR beta CDR3 regions. The study used the HTBI primer set for a first-round RT-PCR of the TCR CDR3. One entry per CDR3 protein results from TCRdb running MiXCR on the multiplex PCR reads. The sample lists hundreds of thousands of distinct CDR3 sequences, 15% to 20% occurring once. Sequencing input: blood. Every receptor here comes from a woman aged 18-29 years with Graves' hyperthyroidism.

This clonotype appeared a few times. The chain has TRBV20-1 and TRBJ1-1; D call uncertain. Looked up from germline, CDR1 is DFQATT and CDR2 is SNEGSKA (reference sequence). The CDR3 consists of 14 residues. V lost 1 base and J 0 bases, leaving 9 bases between the germline ends. This CDR3 is CSARVPGMNTEAFF. CDR3 DNA sequence: TGCAGTGCTAGAGTACCCGGGATGAACACTGAAGCTTTCTTT.

This clonotype was detected ten times or more. V gene TRBV19 combines with J gene TRBJ2-2; 12 bases align to TRBD2. Unmatched junction bases numbered 3, after V lost 5 bases and J lost 5 bases. The CDR3 loop spans 15 amino acids. Per germline, CDR1 LNHDA and CDR2 SQIVND (reference sequence). The CDR3 reads CASSGGLAGTGELFF. The CDR3 DNA follows: TGTGCCAGTAGTGGTGGACTAGCGGGGACCGGGGAGCTGTTTTTT.

This clonotype has ten or more counts. This sequence joins TRBV12-3 or TRBV12-4 and TRBJ1-1; 12 bases are shared with TRBD1. With V trimmed by 5 bases and J by 1 base, 11 bases remained unmatched. The CDR3 runs 18 residues. DNA of the CDR3: TGTGCCAGCAGTCCCACCCGGGACAGGGGGCAAGGGAACACTGAAGCTTTCTTT. As protein: CASSPTRDRGQGNTEAFF.

In its sample, this clonotype was seen many times. The chain couples TRBV25-1 to TRBJ2-5; maybe TRBD2 (5 bases). The CDR3 covers 13 residues. Trimming removed 4 bases at V and 5 bases at J, with 11 bases between. Per the germline V gene, CDR1 is MGHDK and CDR2 is SYGVNS. The CDR3 region is CASSVGGSETQYF. The CDR3 DNA reads TGTGCCAGCAGTGTTGGAGGATCGGAGACCCAGTACTTC.

This clonotype was observed at least ten times. The rearrangement links TRBV20-1 to TRBJ2-5, with TRBD2 matching 15 bases. Germline assignment: CDR1 DFQATT and CDR2 SNEGSKA (reference sequence). CDR3 length: 16 amino acids. J was trimmed by 5 bases and V by 6 bases; bases with no gene match: 10. The CDR3 loop is CSAPSGLAGGPETQYF. CDR3 in DNA: TGCAGTGCCCCCTCCGGACTAGCGGGGGGGCCGGAGACCCAGTACTTC.

The table lists this clonotype with many counts. This chain connects TRBV6-5 to TRBJ2-7; D may be TRBD2 (5 bases). V shed 2 bases and J shed 3 bases, with 14 bases lying between them. Germline V gene data show CDR1 as MNHEY and CDR2 as SVGAGI. This CDR3 spans 15 amino acids. The CDR3 region is CASSYTPGGGYEQYF. The CDR3 nucleotides read TGTGCCAGCAGTTACACCCCTGGAGGCGGCTACGAGCAGTACTTC.

In this sample, this clonotype turned up many times. V is TRBV7-2 and J is TRBJ1-1; D is perhaps TRBD1 (5 bases). V was pared by 2 bases and J by 11 bases, with 21 bases between. CDR3 length: 15 residues. The germline gives CDR1 SGHTA, CDR2 FQGNSA. The CDR3 coding sequence is TGTGCCAGCAGCTTAAGGCACCCGGGGGTAGACGGGGCTTTCTTT. Translation gives CASSLRHPGVDGAFF.

With regard to this clonotype: One base away lies a much larger clone, so this may be a sequencing read error. This sequence joins TRBV6-5 and TRBJ1-1; D is unresolved. V was cut by 0 bases and J by 0 bases, with 5 bases left in between. Germline loops: CDR1 MNHEY, CDR2 SVGAGI. The CDR3 has 14 residues. For the CDR3, the DNA is TGTGCCAGCAGTTACTCAGGGATGAACACTGAAGCTTTCTTT. This sequence encodes CASSYSGMNTEAFF.

This clonotype was seen ten or more times. V and J are TRBV18 and TRBJ1-2; D call uncertain. Germline values: CDR1 KGHSH, CDR2 LQKENI. The CDR3 consists of 15 residues. Trimming shortened V by 1 base and J by 4 bases, and 13 bases separated the two germline ends. The DNA of the CDR3 is TGTGCCAGCTCACCACTTTTAGAGACCCGCTATGGCTACACCTTC. Its translation: CASSPLLETRYGYTF.

This clonotype was counted ten times or more. The CDR3 region is CASRGNPIQETQYF. The CDR3 DNA sequence: TGTGCCAGCAGGGGAAATCCTATCCAAGAGACCCAGTACTTC. V is TRBV2 and J is TRBJ2-5, with D unresolved. Per germline, CDR1 SNHLY and CDR2 FYNNEI. The CDR3 is made up of 14 amino acids. The V gene lost 6 bases and the J gene lost 1 base, with 12 bases spanning the gap. Full variable domain (outside the CDR3, taken from reference TRBV2 and TRBJ2-5): EPEVTQTPSHQVTQMGQEVILRCVPISNHLYFYWYRQILGQKVEFLVSFYNNEISEKSEIFDDQFSVERPDGSNFTLKIRSTKLEDSAMYFCASRGNPIQETQYFGPGTRLLVL.

The gene calls are TRBV2 and TRBJ2-5; the D is unclear. There are 13 residues in the CDR3. Deletions cut 4 bases from V and 2 bases from J, with 8 bases between. CDR1 is SNHLY and CDR2 is FYNNEI in the germline V gene. CDR3 in amino acids: CASSVIKQETQYF. Written as DNA, the CDR3 is TGTGCCAGCAGTGTGATAAAGCAAGAGACCCAGTACTTC.

This clonotype showed up many times. The chain is built from TRBV6-1 and TRBJ1-2; a possible D gene is TRBD1 (5 bases). The CDR3 extends over 13 amino acids. The V gene's germline CDR1 is MNHNS and CDR2 SASEGT. Trimming left V 3 bases short and J 4 bases short, with 9 bases between. The CDR3 sequence: CASSEKGTYGYTF. In DNA, the CDR3 is TGTGCCAGCAGTGAGAAGGGGACCTATGGCTACACCTTC.

CDR3 sequence reads: CASSHGFYEQYV. For the CDR3, the DNA is TGTGCCAGCAGCCACGGTTTTTACGAGCAGTACGTC. The chain employs TRBV11-2 and TRBJ2-7; D ambiguous. V lost 5 bases to trimming and J lost 4 bases, with 9 bases between them. The germline V gene has CDR1 SGHAT and CDR2 FQNNGV. This CDR3 region has 12 residues.

In this sample, this clonotype turned up many times. The chain couples TRBV2 to TRBJ2-7; D is possibly TRBD2 (5 bases). Germline CDR1 and CDR2: SNHLY and FYNNEI. The CDR3 length is 14 residues. V lost 10 bases to trimming and J lost 0 bases, with 16 bases between them. The CDR3 loop is CATTIDGGSYEQYF. CDR3 nucleotide sequence: TGTGCCACCACGATAGATGGAGGCTCCTACGAGCAGTACTTC.

The CDR3 bases are TGTGCCAGCAGCTTTCAGGGGGGGGATGAGACCCAGTACTTC. The encoded protein is CASSFQGGDETQYF. The genes are TRBV7-8 and TRBJ2-5, with D possibly being TRBD1 or TRBD2 (7 bases each). V was shortened by 3 bases and J by 5 bases, with 13 bases between the two germline ends. The germline V gene encodes CDR1 SGHVS and CDR2 FQNEAQ. CDR3 length equals 14 residues.

This clonotype was detected many times. This chain links TRBV6-1 with TRBJ2-2; D tentatively reads TRBD1 or TRBD2 (5 bases each). CDR1 MNHNS and CDR2 SASEGT come from the germline V gene. There are 15 residues in the CDR3. V shed 4 bases and J shed 1 base, with 10 bases lying between them. The CDR3 DNA follows: TGTGCCAGCAGTGGGGGCGGACTGAACACCGGGGAGCTGTTTTTT. Its protein is CASSGGGLNTGELFF.

This clonotype was counted many times. V usage is TRBV7-3 and J usage is TRBJ1-1; 8 bases fit TRBD1. Germline loops: CDR1 SGHTA, CDR2 FQGTGA. J gave up 3 bases and V 5 bases, and 5 bases lay outside the gene matches. CDR3 size: 14 residues. CDR3 sequence (DNA): TGTGCCAGCAGCGCAGGGGGCGGGGACACTGAAGCTTTCTTT. Its translation is CASSAGGGDTEAFF.

This clonotype was counted many times. The chain couples TRBV10-3 to TRBJ2-5; unclear D gene. This CDR3 contains 15 residues. The germline gives CDR1 ENHRY, CDR2 SYGVKD. V shed 0 bases and J shed 2 bases, with 10 bases lying between them. CDR3 sequence (DNA): TGTGCCATCAGTGAGTCGACTTGGGGACAAGAGACCCAGTACTTC. Translating it yields CAISESTWGQETQYF.

This clonotype was observed many times. The V and J genes are TRBV11-2 and TRBJ2-7, with D uncertain. Looked up from germline, CDR1 is SGHAT and CDR2 is FQNNGV. The V end lost 4 bases, the J end lost 0 bases, and 19 bases lay between the germline ends. The CDR3 contains 17 residues. The CDR3 nucleotides are TGTGCCAGCAGCTCAGTGATGGGCTCTACCTACTCCTACGAGCAGTACTTC. Its translation: CASSSVMGSTYSYEQYF.

The CDR3 coding sequence is TGTGCCAGCAGTTACTCAGGGGTGCCCAGTTGGGACGAGCAGTACTTC. Translation: CASSYSGVPSWDEQYF. The V call is TRBV6-5, the J call TRBJ2-7; perhaps TRBD1 as D (5 bases). The CDR3 has 16 amino acids. Trimming removed 0 bases at V and 5 bases at J, with 17 bases between. The germline V gene has CDR1 MNHEY and CDR2 SVGAGI.

At least ten counts were recorded for this clonotype. The chain recombines TRBV20-1 with TRBJ1-5, with D hard to call. Deletions cut 4 bases from V and 5 bases from J, with 15 bases between. In germline, CDR1 is DFQATT, CDR2 SNEGSKA (reference sequence). The CDR3 runs to 14 residues. CDR3 bases: TGCAGTGCTAAAGGAACGCGGGGAGATCAGCCCCAGCATTTT. Amino acid sequence: CSAKGTRGDQPQHF.